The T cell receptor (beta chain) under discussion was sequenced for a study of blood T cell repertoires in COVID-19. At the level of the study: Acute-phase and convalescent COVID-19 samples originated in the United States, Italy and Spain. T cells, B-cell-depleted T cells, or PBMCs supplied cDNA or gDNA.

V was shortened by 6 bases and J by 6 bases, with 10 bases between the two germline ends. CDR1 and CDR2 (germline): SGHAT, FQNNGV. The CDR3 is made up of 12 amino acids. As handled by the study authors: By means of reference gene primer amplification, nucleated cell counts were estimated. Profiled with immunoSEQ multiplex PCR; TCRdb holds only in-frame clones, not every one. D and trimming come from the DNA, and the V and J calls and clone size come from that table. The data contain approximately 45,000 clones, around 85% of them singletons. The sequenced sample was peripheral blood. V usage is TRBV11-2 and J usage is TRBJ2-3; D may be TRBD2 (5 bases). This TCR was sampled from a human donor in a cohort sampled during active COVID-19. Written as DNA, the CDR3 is TGTGCCAGCAGTAGGACGGGGGATACGCAGTATTTT. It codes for CASSRTGDTQYF.